Sequencing of this TCR beta chain was carried out in a study of T-cell memory formation after mild COVID-19. TCRdb passed the 5' RACE reads through MiXCR, listing each CDR3 protein once. This table holds some 340,000 distinct CDR3 sequences, under 15% found once. Trimming left V 1 base short and J 2 bases short, with 12 bases between. The germline V gene has CDR1 SGHRS and CDR2 YFSETQ. The CDR3 has 15 amino acids. The chain combines TRBV5-1 with TRBJ1-1; TRBD1 is a possible D gene (5 bases). Material: PBMCs or a T cell subset sorted from them (not recorded which). The TCR comes from a man between 18 and 29 years old who had mild COVID-19 (a few samples of this study predate the infection). Cell type and time point are not known. Written as DNA, the CDR3 is TGCGCCAGCAGCTTGTCGGGGGGGGAAAACACTGAAGCTTTCTTT. It encodes CASSLSGGENTEAFF.